This T cell receptor beta chain was obtained from a study of T cell responses to AZD1222 COVID-19 vaccine. At the level of the study: Second-dose timings of about 4 or about 12 weeks were pooled.

The V end lost 6 bases, the J end lost 2 bases, and 10 bases lay between the germline ends. This CDR3 is 13 amino acids long. Germline V CDR1 and CDR2: WSHSY, SAAADI. This clone was seen only once. No antigen is known for it. The study's findings and limits: Recipients of AZD1222 seropositive at baseline numbered only 5 or 6.

Some clones are missing from TCRdb's copy, which holds only in-frame ones; the method was immunoSEQ multiplex PCR. Of approximately 80,000 clones in the sample, 80% to 90% were seen once. The sequencing used peripheral blood, collected on day 0 of AZD1222 vaccination. The chain uses TRBV10-2 and TRBJ1-1; a weak D match, TRBD1 (6 bases). This sequence was found in an adult in good health. In nucleotides, the CDR3 is TGCGCCAGCAGATTAGGGGGAAACACTGAAGCTTTCTTT. The encoded protein is CASRLGGNTEAFF.